Shown below are 5 T cell receptor beta chains from a single sample sequenced in a study of shared clonotypes between healthy human individuals. The protocol was immunoSEQ multiplex PCR, while the TCRdb copy is restricted to in-frame clones and leaves out a portion. This table has around 2.5 million clones, roughly 93% appearing once. Sequenced sample: naive CD4+ T cells from PBMCs. Subset: CD45RA+ positively selected. The receptors derive from a man aged 18 to 30 in good health. Some clones in this sample may be carry-over from other donors' samples.

This clone was found a few times. This chain joins TRBV4-1 and TRBJ2-2; D not certain. This CDR3 has 13 residues. Looked up from germline, CDR1 is MGHRA and CDR2 is YSYEKL. The V gene lost 0 bases and the J gene lost 6 bases, with 5 bases spanning the gap. DNA of the CDR3: TGCGCCAGCAGCCAAGAAGGTTCCGGGGAGCTGTTTTTT. Translated, it gives CASSQEGSGELFF.

The rearrangement links TRBV2 to TRBJ1-1; TRBD1 agrees at 9 bases. Germline V gene data show CDR1 as SNHLY and CDR2 as FYNNEI. The CDR3 spans 16 residues. V trimming: 3 bases; J trimming: 11 bases; junction bases outside the gene matches: 16. CDR3 coding DNA: TGTGCCAGCAGTGATAGGGGACAGGGTTTTCCCTCTTGGGCTTTCTTT. It codes for CASSDRGQGFPSWAFF.

Comments on this clone: The same CDR3 also results from other DNA sequences found in this sample. The rearrangement joins TRBV7-9 to TRBJ1-2; D is uncertain. V was trimmed by 5 bases and J by 1 base, leaving 11 bases between them. The CDR3 is 14 residues long. The germline CDR1 and CDR2 sequences are SEHNR and FQNEAQ (reference sequence). Here the CDR3 DNA reads TGTGCCAGCAGCCCAACCGGGTATAACTATGGCTACACCTTC. Amino acids: CASSPTGYNYGYTF. Variable domain in full (rest from reference TRBV7-9 and TRBJ1-2): DTGVSQNPRHKITKRGQNVTFRCDPISEHNRLYWYRQTLGQGPEFLTYFQNEAQLEKSRLLSDRFSAERPKGSFSTLEIQRTEQGDSAMYLCASSPTGYNYGYTFGSGTRLTVV.

The chain employs TRBV28 and TRBJ1-3; a possible D gene is TRBD1 (5 bases). This CDR3 region has 17 residues. V was clipped by 3 bases and J by 5 bases, with 20 bases between them. Germline lookup yields CDR1 MDHEN and CDR2 SYDVKM. The CDR3 DNA is TGTGCCAGCAGTTTTAGCCCGGGGGTGAGCCACAGAAACACCATATATTTT. Protein: CASSFSPGVSHRNTIYF. The variable domain in full, with the rest retrieved from reference TRBV28 and TRBJ1-3, is DVKVTQSSRYLVKRTGEKVFLECVQDMDHENMFWYRQDPGLGLRLIYFSYDVKMKEKGDIPEGYSVSREKKERFSLILESASTNQTSMYLCASSFSPGVSHRNTIYFGEGSWLTVV.

V is TRBV5-1 and J is TRBJ2-7, with TRBD2 matching 15 bases. Per the germline V gene, CDR1 is SGHRS and CDR2 is YFSETQ. Unmatched junction bases numbered 8, after V lost 7 bases and J lost 6 bases. The CDR3 loop spans 15 amino acids. The chain's CDR3 is CASQNRTSGRGEQYF. The CDR3 DNA follows: TGCGCCAGCCAGAACCGGACTAGCGGGAGGGGCGAGCAGTACTTC.